This T cell receptor beta chain was profiled in a study of blood T cell repertoires in COVID-19. Authors' data handling: It was from reference gene primer amplification that nucleated cell counts were estimated. Produced via immunoSEQ multiplex PCR; TCRdb's table is partial and in-frame only. V and J calls and clone size follow that table, whereas D and trimming were derived from the DNA. The table has roughly 90,000 clones, about 85% seen once; the top ten hold around an eighth. The source material was peripheral blood. This receptor was taken from a human donor in a cohort sampled during active COVID-19.

Here the CDR3 reads CASSLGHGSEKLFF. The CDR3, as DNA: TGTGCCAGCAGCTTAGGACACGGCTCTGAAAAACTGTTTTTT. The rearrangement joins TRBV7-3 to TRBJ1-4, with a tentative D call TRBD1 (5 bases). The germline V and J ends were trimmed by 2 bases and 7 bases, with 11 bases remaining between them. CDR1 is SGHTA and CDR2 is FQGTGA in the germline V gene. The CDR3 totals 14 residues.